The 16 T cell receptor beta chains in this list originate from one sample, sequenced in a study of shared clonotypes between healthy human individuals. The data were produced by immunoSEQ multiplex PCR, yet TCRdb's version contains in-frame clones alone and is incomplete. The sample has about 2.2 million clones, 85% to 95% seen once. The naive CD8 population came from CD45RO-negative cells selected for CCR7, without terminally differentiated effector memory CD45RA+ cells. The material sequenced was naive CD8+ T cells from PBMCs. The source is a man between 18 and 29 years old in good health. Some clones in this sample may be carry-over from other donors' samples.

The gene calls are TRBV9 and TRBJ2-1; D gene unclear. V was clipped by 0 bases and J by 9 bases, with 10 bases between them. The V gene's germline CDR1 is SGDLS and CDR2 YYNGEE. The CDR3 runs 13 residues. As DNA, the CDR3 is TGTGCCAGCAGCGTAGCAGTGTACTTTGAGCAGTTCTTC. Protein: CASSVAVYFEQFF.

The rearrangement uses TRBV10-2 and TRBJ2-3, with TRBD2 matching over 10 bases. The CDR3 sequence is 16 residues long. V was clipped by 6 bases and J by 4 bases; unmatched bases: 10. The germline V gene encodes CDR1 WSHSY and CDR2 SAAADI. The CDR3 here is CASRATSGVWADTQYF. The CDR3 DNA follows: TGCGCCAGCAGAGCAACTAGCGGGGTCTGGGCAGATACGCAGTATTTT.

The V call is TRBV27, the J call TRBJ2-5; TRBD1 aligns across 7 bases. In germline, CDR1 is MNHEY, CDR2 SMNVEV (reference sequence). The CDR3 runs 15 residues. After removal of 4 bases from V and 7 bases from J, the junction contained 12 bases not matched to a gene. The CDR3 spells CASSSPGQGDGTQYF. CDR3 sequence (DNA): TGTGCCAGCAGTTCCCCGGGCCAGGGGGATGGGACCCAGTACTTC.

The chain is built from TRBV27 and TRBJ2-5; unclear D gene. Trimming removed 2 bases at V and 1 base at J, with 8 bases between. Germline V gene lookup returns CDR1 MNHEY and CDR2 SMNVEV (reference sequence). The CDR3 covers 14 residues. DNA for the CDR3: TGTGCCAGCAGTTTAAGGCACAGCCAAGAGACCCAGTACTTC. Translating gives CASSLRHSQETQYF.

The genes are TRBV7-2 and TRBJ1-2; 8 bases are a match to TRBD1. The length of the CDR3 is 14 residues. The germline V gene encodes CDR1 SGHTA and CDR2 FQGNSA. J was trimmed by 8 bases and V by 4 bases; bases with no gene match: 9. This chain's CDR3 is CASSYVDRATGYTF. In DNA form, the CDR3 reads TGTGCCAGCAGCTATGTGGACAGGGCCACAGGCTACACCTTC. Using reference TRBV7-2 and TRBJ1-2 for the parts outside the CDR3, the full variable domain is GAGVSQSPSNKVTEKGKDVELRCDPISGHTALYWYRQSLGQGLEFLIYFQGNSAPDKSGLPSDRFSAERTGGSVSTLTIQRTQQEDSAVYLCASSYVDRATGYTFGSGTRLTVV.

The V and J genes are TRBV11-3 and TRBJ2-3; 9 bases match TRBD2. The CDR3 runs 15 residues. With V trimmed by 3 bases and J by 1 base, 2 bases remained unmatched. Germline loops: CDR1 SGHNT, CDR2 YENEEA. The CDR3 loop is CASSLTSGRTDTQYF. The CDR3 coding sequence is TGTGCCAGCAGCTTGACTAGCGGTCGCACAGATACGCAGTATTTT.

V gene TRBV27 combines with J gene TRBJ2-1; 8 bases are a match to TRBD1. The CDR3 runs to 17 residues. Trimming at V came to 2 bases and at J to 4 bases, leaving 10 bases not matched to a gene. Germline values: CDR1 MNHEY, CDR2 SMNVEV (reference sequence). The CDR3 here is CASSLIGFGTGYNEQFF. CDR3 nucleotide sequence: TGTGCCAGCAGTTTAATTGGATTCGGGACAGGTTACAATGAGCAGTTCTTC.

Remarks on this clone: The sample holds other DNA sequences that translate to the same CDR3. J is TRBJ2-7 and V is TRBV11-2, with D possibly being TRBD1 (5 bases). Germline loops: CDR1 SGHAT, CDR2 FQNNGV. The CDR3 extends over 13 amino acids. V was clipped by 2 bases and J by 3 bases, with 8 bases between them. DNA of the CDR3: TGTGCCAGCAGCTTATGGGGCGACTACGAGCAGTACTTC. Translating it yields CASSLWGDYEQYF.

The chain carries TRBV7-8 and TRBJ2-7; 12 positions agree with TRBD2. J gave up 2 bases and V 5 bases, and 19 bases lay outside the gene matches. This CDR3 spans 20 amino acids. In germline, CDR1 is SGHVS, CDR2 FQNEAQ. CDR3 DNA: TGTGCCAGCAGCCCCTCCCTACGACTGCCTAGCGGGAGGGCCCCCTACGAGCAGTACTTC. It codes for CASSPSLRLPSGRAPYEQYF.

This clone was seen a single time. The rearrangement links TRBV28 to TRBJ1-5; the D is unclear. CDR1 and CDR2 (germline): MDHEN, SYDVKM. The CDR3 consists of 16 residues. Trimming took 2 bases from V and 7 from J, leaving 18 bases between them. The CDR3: CASSLKAALLGQPQHF. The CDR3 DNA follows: TGTGCCAGCAGTTTAAAGGCGGCCCTTCTGGGGCAGCCCCAGCATTTT.

The chain's CDR3 is CASGLARGGPTDTQYF. CDR3 DNA sequence: TGTGCTAGTGGTTTGGCCCGGGGGGGCCCCACAGATACGCAGTATTTT. The chain is built from TRBV12-5 and TRBJ2-3; 8 positions match TRBD2. V was pared by 1 base and J by 2 bases, with 5 bases of the junction left unmatched. The CDR3 spans 16 residues. Germline V gene data show CDR1 as LGHNT and CDR2 as FRNRAP.

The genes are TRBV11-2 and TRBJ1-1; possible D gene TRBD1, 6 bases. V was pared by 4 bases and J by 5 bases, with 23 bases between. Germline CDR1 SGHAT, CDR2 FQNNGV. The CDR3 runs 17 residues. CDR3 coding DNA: TGTGCCAGCAGCTCATTCCCCCCCAGGGGAAAAGGTACTGAAGCTTTCTTT. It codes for CASSSFPPRGKGTEAFF.

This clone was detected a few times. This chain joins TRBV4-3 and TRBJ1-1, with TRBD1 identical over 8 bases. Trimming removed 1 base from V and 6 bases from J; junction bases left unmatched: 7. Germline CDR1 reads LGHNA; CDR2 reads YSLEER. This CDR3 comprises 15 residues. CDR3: CASSQATGVGAEAFF. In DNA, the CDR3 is TGCGCCAGCAGCCAAGCGACAGGGGTCGGAGCTGAAGCTTTCTTT.

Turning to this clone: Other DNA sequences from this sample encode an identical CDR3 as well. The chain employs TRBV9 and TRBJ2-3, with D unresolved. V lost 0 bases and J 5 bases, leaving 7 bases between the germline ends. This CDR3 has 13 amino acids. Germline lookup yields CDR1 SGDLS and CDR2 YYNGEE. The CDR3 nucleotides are TGTGCCAGCAGCGTAGGTGGGAAAGATACGCAGTATTTT. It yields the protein CASSVGGKDTQYF.

The CDR3 nucleotides are TGTGCCAGCAGTAAAGGACAGGCTATCGGGAATGAGCAGTTCTTC. This encodes CASSKGQAIGNEQFF. The rearrangement joins TRBV27 to TRBJ2-1, with TRBD1 matching over 7 bases. Germline loops: CDR1 MNHEY, CDR2 SMNVEV (reference sequence). CDR3 length: 15 amino acids. The ends lost 5 bases at V and 7 bases at J; junction bases unmatched: 11.

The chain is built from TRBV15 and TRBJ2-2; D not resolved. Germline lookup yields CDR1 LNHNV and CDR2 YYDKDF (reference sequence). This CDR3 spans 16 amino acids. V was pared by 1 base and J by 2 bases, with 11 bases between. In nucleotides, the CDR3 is TGTGCCACCAGCAGAGGCAGACTGGCTAACACCGGGGAGCTGTTTTTT. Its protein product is CATSRGRLANTGELFF.